Listed below are T cell receptor beta chains from one sample, sequenced in a study of blood T cell repertoires in COVID-19. Assay used: immunoSEQ multiplex PCR; TCRdb lists only in-frame clones, some missing. Among around 97,000 clones listed, approximately 90% were seen once. Input material: peripheral blood. These receptors were taken from a human donor in a cohort sampled during active COVID-19. Both conserved end residues are part of each CDR3. A D gene is named only where the DNA matches it firmly. Expanded clones get a size class; other rows say once, few or many, or leave the size out.

clone_size: -
v_call: TRBV24-1
d_call: -
j_call: TRBJ2-5
cdr3_nt: TGTGCCACCAGTGATTTGACATCACAAGAGACCCAGTACTTC
cdr3_aa: CATSDLTSQETQYF

clone_size: many
v_call: TRBV14
d_call: -
j_call: TRBJ1-3
cdr3_nt: TGTGCCAGCAGCCAAGTAGGGACTGCCACCTACTTT
cdr3_aa: CASSQVGTATYF

clone_size: -
v_call: TRBV28
d_call: TRBD2
j_call: TRBJ2-7
cdr3_nt: TGTGCCAGCAGTGAGGTCCCGGGACTAGCGGGGGTGGGCTACGAGCAGTACTTC
cdr3_aa: CASSEVPGLAGVGYEQYF

clone_size: once
v_call: TRBV5-1
d_call: -
j_call: TRBJ2-7
cdr3_nt: TGCGCCAGCAGCTTGGCGGACAGCCTTTCCTACGAGCAGTACTTC
cdr3_aa: CASSLADSLSYEQYF

clone_size: once
v_call: TRBV7-2
d_call: -
j_call: TRBJ1-6
cdr3_nt: TGTGCCAGCAGAAACGGGAACAGTGAATCCTATAATTCACCCCTCCACTTT
cdr3_aa: CASRNGNSESYNSPLHF

clone_size: -
v_call: TRBV7-7
d_call: -
j_call: TRBJ2-7
cdr3_nt: TGTGCTAGCAGCCCCGGGGAAGCGAGGGAGCAGTACTTC
cdr3_aa: CASSPGEAREQYF

clone_size: once
v_call: TRBV5-4
d_call: TRBD2
j_call: TRBJ2-1
cdr3_nt: TGTGCCAGCAGTGATATGGGCGGGGGGCGCTACAATGAGCAGTTCTTC
cdr3_aa: CASSDMGGGRYNEQFF

clone_size: -
v_call: TRBV4-2
d_call: -
j_call: TRBJ1-4
cdr3_nt: TGTGCCAGCAGCCAGCGGGGGGTTGTAACTAATGAAAAACTGTTTTTT
cdr3_aa: CASSQRGVVTNEKLFF

clone_size: -
v_call: TRBV30
d_call: -
j_call: TRBJ2-2
cdr3_nt: TGTGCCTGGCAGGGGAAATACAACACCGGGGAGCTGTTTTTT
cdr3_aa: CAWQGKYNTGELFF

clone_size: -
v_call: TRBV27
d_call: -
j_call: TRBJ1-2
cdr3_nt: TGTGCCAGCAGTCCGGGGGGATATGGCTACACCTTC
cdr3_aa: CASSPGGYGYTF

clone_size: -
v_call: TRBV30
d_call: TRBD1
j_call: TRBJ1-5
cdr3_nt: TGTGCCTGGAGCCTGGGACAGGGGGCAGGTCAGCCCCAGCATTTT
cdr3_aa: CAWSLGQGAGQPQHF

clone_size: few
v_call: TRBV4-3
d_call: TRBD1
j_call: TRBJ2-4
cdr3_nt: TGCGCCAGCAGCCAAGACCTCCTCACTTCCACAGGGGGCGCCGGAAACATTCAGTACTTC
cdr3_aa: CASSQDLLTSTGGAGNIQYF

clone_size: -
v_call: TRBV28
d_call: TRBD1
j_call: TRBJ1-5
cdr3_nt: TGTGCCAGCAGTGCCGGGACAGTCGTGCTTTATAGCAATCAGCCCCAGCATTTT
cdr3_aa: CASSAGTVVLYSNQPQHF

clone_size: -
v_call: TRBV9
d_call: -
j_call: TRBJ1-2
cdr3_nt: TGTGCCAGCAGCGTAAATGCAGGGGATGGCTACACCTTC
cdr3_aa: CASSVNAGDGYTF

clone_size: -
v_call: TRBV9
d_call: TRBD2
j_call: TRBJ2-1
cdr3_nt: TGTGCCAGCAGCGTAGATGGAGCTAGCGGGGGGGCGTGGCAGTTCTTC
cdr3_aa: CASSVDGASGGAWQFF

clone_size: -
v_call: TRBV14
d_call: TRBD2
j_call: TRBJ2-7
cdr3_nt: TGTGCCAGCAGCTCCAGAGGGACTAGTCTGGCGAGGGAGCAGTACTTC
cdr3_aa: CASSSRGTSLAREQYF

clone_size: once
v_call: TRBV10-2
d_call: -
j_call: TRBJ1-6
cdr3_nt: TGCGCCAGCAGTGAGTGGCTGACTCCACTTTCACCCCTCCACTTT
cdr3_aa: CASSEWLTPLSPLHF

clone_size: -
v_call: TRBV15
d_call: TRBD1
j_call: TRBJ2-7
cdr3_nt: TGTGCCACCAGCAGAGATCTGCAGGGGGCTGACGAGCAGTACTTC
cdr3_aa: CATSRDLQGADEQYF

clone_size: -
v_call: TRBV5-1
d_call: TRBD1
j_call: TRBJ1-4
cdr3_nt: TGCGCCAGCGGAGCAGGGGGCGATGAAAAACTGTTTTTT
cdr3_aa: CASGAGGDEKLFF

clone_size: -
v_call: TRBV4-3
d_call: TRBD1
j_call: TRBJ1-2
cdr3_nt: TGCGCCAGCAGCCAAGATAGTGGGACAGCCCTCTATGGCTACACCTTC
cdr3_aa: CASSQDSGTALYGYTF

clone_size: -
v_call: TRBV3-1/TRBV3-2
d_call: TRBD1
j_call: TRBJ1-6
cdr3_nt: TGTGCCAGCAGCCCAGGGACAGGGGCTACCCGGGGGTATAATTCACCCCTCCACTTT
cdr3_aa: CASSPGTGATRGYNSPLHF

clone_size: -
v_call: TRBV19
d_call: -
j_call: TRBJ1-6
cdr3_nt: TGTGCCAGTAGCGTGACCCCCCCGGGTGATTCACCCCTCCACTTT
cdr3_aa: CASSVTPPGDSPLHF

clone_size: -
v_call: TRBV5-4
d_call: -
j_call: TRBJ1-2
cdr3_nt: TGTGCCAGCAGCTCTCAGGGAAAGTACGGCTACACCTTC
cdr3_aa: CASSSQGKYGYTF

clone_size: -
v_call: TRBV4-1
d_call: -
j_call: TRBJ2-6
cdr3_nt: TGCGCCAGCAGCCAAAAGGGGCAGGGATCTGGGGCCAACGTCCTGACTTTC
cdr3_aa: CASSQKGQGSGANVLTF

clone_size: -
v_call: TRBV28
d_call: TRBD1
j_call: TRBJ2-5
cdr3_nt: TGTGCCAGCAGCCTGACAGGGATTAAAGAGACCCAGTACTTC
cdr3_aa: CASSLTGIKETQYF

clone_size: -
v_call: TRBV5-4
d_call: TRBD2
j_call: TRBJ2-7
cdr3_nt: TGTGCCAGCAGTCGGGGGGGGCCCCCCTACGAGCAGTACTTC
cdr3_aa: CASSRGGPPYEQYF

clone_size: -
v_call: TRBV6-5
d_call: TRBD2
j_call: TRBJ2-1
cdr3_nt: TGTGCCAGCAGGGATTTAGCGGGAGAATATGATGAGCAGTTCTTC
cdr3_aa: CASRDLAGEYDEQFF

clone_size: -
v_call: TRBV5-1
d_call: -
j_call: TRBJ1-5
cdr3_nt: TGCGCCAGCAGCCGCGGAGACATACAGGGAGTCGATCAGCCCCAGCATTTT
cdr3_aa: CASSRGDIQGVDQPQHF

clone_size: -
v_call: TRBV6-5
d_call: -
j_call: TRBJ2-7
cdr3_nt: TGTGCCAGCAGTAGACAGGACGAGCAGTACTTC
cdr3_aa: CASSRQDEQYF

clone_size: -
v_call: TRBV29-1
d_call: TRBD1
j_call: TRBJ2-1
cdr3_nt: TGCAGCGTTCCCAACCTAGACAGGGGCGGTGGAGCGGCCCTTGGTGTCTTC
cdr3_aa: CSVPNLDRGGGAALGVF

clone_size: -
v_call: TRBV11-2
d_call: -
j_call: TRBJ1-3
cdr3_nt: TGTGCCAGCAGCTTAGAGGGGGGATCTGGAAACACCATATATTTT
cdr3_aa: CASSLEGGSGNTIYF

clone_size: -
v_call: TRBV10-2
d_call: -
j_call: TRBJ2-7
cdr3_nt: TGCGCCAGCAGTGAGCCTTGGACTGAGCAGTACTTC
cdr3_aa: CASSEPWTEQYF

clone_size: -
v_call: TRBV19
d_call: TRBD2
j_call: TRBJ2-1
cdr3_nt: TGTGCCAGTAGCCGGGGACTAGCGGGAGGGTTGGGGATCTACAATGAGCAGTTCTTC
cdr3_aa: CASSRGLAGGLGIYNEQFF

clone_size: -
v_call: TRBV7-3
d_call: -
j_call: TRBJ2-5
cdr3_nt: TGTGCCAGCAGCTCCTACCCCCGGGAGACCCAGTACTTC
cdr3_aa: CASSSYPRETQYF

clone_size: once
v_call: TRBV25-1
d_call: TRBD1
j_call: TRBJ1-1
cdr3_nt: TGTGCCAGCAGTGTCTCAGGGGGCGGGACTGAAGCTTTCTTT
cdr3_aa: CASSVSGGGTEAFF

clone_size: -
v_call: TRBV5-1
d_call: TRBD2
j_call: TRBJ2-3
cdr3_nt: TGCGCCAGCAGCTTAGGCGGGAGAGGTACAGATACGCAGTATTTT
cdr3_aa: CASSLGGRGTDTQYF

clone_size: -
v_call: TRBV18
d_call: TRBD1
j_call: TRBJ1-1
cdr3_nt: TGTGCCAGCTCAGAGACAGGGGTTGTCACTGAAGCTTTCTTT
cdr3_aa: CASSETGVVTEAFF

clone_size: -
v_call: TRBV5-1
d_call: TRBD2
j_call: TRBJ2-3
cdr3_nt: TGCGCCAGCAGCTTCGCTCGGGGAGGGCGAGATACGCAGTATTTT
cdr3_aa: CASSFARGGRDTQYF

clone_size: -
v_call: TRBV6-6
d_call: TRBD2
j_call: TRBJ2-1
cdr3_nt: TGTGCCAGCAGCTCCGCAAGCGGGAGGTCCTACAATGAGCAGTTCTTC
cdr3_aa: CASSSASGRSYNEQFF

clone_size: -
v_call: TRBV5-1
d_call: TRBD2
j_call: TRBJ2-7
cdr3_nt: TGCGCCAGCAGCTTGGGAGCGGGGGGTCCCTACGAGCAGTACTTC
cdr3_aa: CASSLGAGGPYEQYF

clone_size: once
v_call: TRBV7-2
d_call: -
j_call: TRBJ1-1
cdr3_nt: TGTGCCAGCAGCTTAGTCGGGGGGCGCAGGACTGAAGCTTTCTTT
cdr3_aa: CASSLVGGRRTEAFF

clone_size: -
v_call: TRBV3-1/TRBV3-2
d_call: -
j_call: TRBJ1-2
cdr3_nt: TGTGCCAGCAGTAGGGGATGCTACACCTTC
cdr3_aa: CASSRGCYTF

clone_size: -
v_call: TRBV27
d_call: -
j_call: TRBJ1-2
cdr3_nt: TGTGCCAGCAGTATAGGGACTGAGTATGGCTACACCTTC
cdr3_aa: CASSIGTEYGYTF

clone_size: -
v_call: TRBV2
d_call: TRBD1
j_call: TRBJ2-2
cdr3_nt: TGTGCCAGCACTGGGACAGCCTACACCGGGGAGCTGTTTTTT
cdr3_aa: CASTGTAYTGELFF

clone_size: -
v_call: TRBV2
d_call: TRBD1
j_call: TRBJ1-2
cdr3_nt: TGTGCCAGCAGTCCCCGGACAGGAACCTACTATGGCTACACCTTC
cdr3_aa: CASSPRTGTYYGYTF

clone_size: -
v_call: TRBV5-1
d_call: -
j_call: TRBJ2-7
cdr3_nt: TGCGCCAGCAAAGAGTCAGGTTCCTACGAGCAGTACTTC
cdr3_aa: CASKESGSYEQYF